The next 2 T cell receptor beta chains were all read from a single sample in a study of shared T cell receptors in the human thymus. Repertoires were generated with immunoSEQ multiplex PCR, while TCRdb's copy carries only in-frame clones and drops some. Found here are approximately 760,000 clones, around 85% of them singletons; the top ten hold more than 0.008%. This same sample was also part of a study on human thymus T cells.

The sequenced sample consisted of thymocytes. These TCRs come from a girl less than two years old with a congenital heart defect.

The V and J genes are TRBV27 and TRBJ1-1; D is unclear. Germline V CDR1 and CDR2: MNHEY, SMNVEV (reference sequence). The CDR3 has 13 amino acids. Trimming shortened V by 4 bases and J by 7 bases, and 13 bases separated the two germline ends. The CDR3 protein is CASSSRPGNEAFF. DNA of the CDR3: TGTGCCAGCAGTTCGAGGCCCGGGAATGAAGCTTTCTTT.

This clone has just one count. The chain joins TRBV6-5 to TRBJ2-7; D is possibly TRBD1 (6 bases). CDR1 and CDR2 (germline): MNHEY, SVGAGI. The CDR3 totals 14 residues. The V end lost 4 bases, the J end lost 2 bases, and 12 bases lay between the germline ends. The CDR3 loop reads CASSSTGQAYEQYF. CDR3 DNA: TGTGCCAGCAGTTCTACAGGGCAGGCCTACGAGCAGTACTTC.